These 14 T cell receptor beta chains originate from one sample sequenced in a study of T cell responses to AZD1222 COVID-19 vaccine. Assay used: immunoSEQ multiplex PCR; TCRdb lists only in-frame clones, some missing. The data hold about 160,000 clones, with 90% to 95% observed a single time. This specimen was peripheral blood, taken on day 0 of AZD1222 vaccination. The source is an adult in good health.

The V gene is TRBV27, the J gene TRBJ1-4; D unresolved. In germline, CDR1 is MNHEY, CDR2 SMNVEV (reference sequence). CDR3 length: 13 residues. V shed 5 bases and J shed 8 bases, with 12 bases lying between them. The CDR3 loop is CASSRPGREKLFF. The DNA of the CDR3 is TGTGCCAGCAGTCGGCCAGGTCGGGAAAAACTGTTTTTT.

In nucleotides, the CDR3 is TGTGCCAGCACCGGACAGGGGGCAACTAATGAAAAACTGTTTTTT. This encodes CASTGQGATNEKLFF. This chain connects TRBV7-9 to TRBJ1-4; 10 positions match TRBD1. This CDR3 comprises 15 residues. J lost 0 bases, V lost 7 bases, and 2 bases had no gene match. Germline lookup yields CDR1 SEHNR and CDR2 FQNEAQ (reference sequence).

J is TRBJ1-3 and V is TRBV2; D remains unclear. The germline gives CDR1 SNHLY, CDR2 FYNNEI. CDR3 size: 12 residues. V lost 6 bases, J lost 1 base, and 4 bases lay in between. This CDR3 reads CASSTSGNTIYF. The DNA for the CDR3 is TGTGCCAGCAGCACATCTGGAAACACCATATATTTT.

This sequence joins TRBV15 and TRBJ2-1, with D perhaps given as TRBD1 or TRBD2 (5 bases each). Looked up from germline, CDR1 is LNHNV and CDR2 is YYDKDF (reference sequence). V gave up 5 bases and J gave up 5 bases, with 10 bases separating them. The CDR3 is 13 residues long. CDR3 residues: CATSPGTHNEQFF. The CDR3 DNA is TGTGCCACCAGCCCCGGGACCCACAATGAGCAGTTCTTC.

The chain has TRBV19 and TRBJ1-1, with TRBD1 identical over 9 bases. This CDR3 spans 12 amino acids. Germline V lookup: CDR1 LNHDA, CDR2 SQIVND (reference sequence). The V gene end was trimmed by 6 bases and the J gene end by 11 bases; junction bases not matched to a gene: 7. The CDR3 sequence is CASRRDRATAFF. In DNA form, the CDR3 reads TGTGCCAGTAGAAGGGACAGGGCAACGGCTTTCTTT.

This chain links TRBV5-1 with TRBJ2-5; 7 bases line up with TRBD1. V was pared by 3 bases and J by 2 bases, with 10 bases of the junction left unmatched. The germline V gene encodes CDR1 SGHRS and CDR2 YFSETQ. The CDR3 length is 16 residues. CDR3 DNA sequence: TGCGCCAGCAGCTCCACCCCAGACAGGGCTCAAGAGACCCAGTACTTC. It yields the protein CASSSTPDRAQETQYF.

This clone was seen only once. V usage is TRBV14 and J usage is TRBJ1-2; no firm D call. Germline values: CDR1 SGHDN, CDR2 FVKESK. V gave up 0 bases and J gave up 5 bases, with 13 bases separating them. This CDR3 comprises 15 residues. CDR3 residues: CASSQDPMRVYGYTF. For the CDR3, the DNA is TGTGCCAGCAGCCAAGACCCAATGAGGGTGTATGGCTACACCTTC.

The V call is TRBV6-5, the J call TRBJ1-1; 8 bases are a match to TRBD1. The germline V gene encodes CDR1 MNHEY and CDR2 SVGAGI. The junction had 5 bases not matched to a gene; V was cut back by 6 bases and J by 2 bases. This CDR3 has 14 amino acids. In nucleotides, the CDR3 is TGTGCCAGCAGCCCCGACAGGGGAAACACTGAAGCTTTCTTT. Residues: CASSPDRGNTEAFF.

V usage is TRBV29-1 and J usage is TRBJ1-2; 8 positions agree with TRBD1. CDR3 size: 15 residues. With 6 bases clipped from V and 1 base from J, the junction kept 10 bases outside the gene matches. Germline values: CDR1 SQVTM, CDR2 ANQGSEA. The CDR3 sequence: CSVVGQGSFNYGYTF. The CDR3, as DNA: TGCAGCGTGGTCGGACAGGGATCCTTTAACTATGGCTACACCTTC.

The chain has TRBV7-9 and TRBJ2-7; TRBD1 matches at 12 bases. The germline V gene has CDR1 SEHNR and CDR2 FQNEAQ (reference sequence). CDR3 size: 14 residues. This CDR3 is CASSLAGGQGAPSV. The CDR3, as DNA: TGTGCCAGCAGCTTAGCGGGGGGACAGGGGGCCCCGTCCGTC.

The CDR3 DNA sequence: TGTGCCAGCAGCCCCGGGGTTAGCTCTGGAAACACCATATATTTT. It is translated as CASSPGVSSGNTIYF. V and J are TRBV11-2 and TRBJ1-3; D gene unclear. V was trimmed by 5 bases and J by 0 bases, leaving 11 bases between them. The CDR3 totals 15 residues. Germline lookup yields CDR1 SGHAT and CDR2 FQNNGV.

This rearrangement joins TRBV13 to TRBJ1-2, with TRBD1 matching over 7 bases. Trimming cost V 5 bases and J 4 bases; bases outside gene matches: 4. CDR3 size: 13 residues. Germline values: CDR1 PRHDT, CDR2 FYEKMQ (reference sequence). DNA of the CDR3: TGTGCCAGCAGCCAAGACAGGGTCTATGGCTACACCTTC. It yields the protein CASSQDRVYGYTF.

The rearrangement uses TRBV19 and TRBJ1-6, with D unclear. Germline-derived CDR1 and CDR2 are LNHDA and SQIVND (reference sequence). V shed 7 bases and J shed 12 bases, with 22 bases lying between them. The CDR3 is made up of 15 amino acids. For the CDR3, the DNA is TGTGCCAGTACCCTATCGGGGATTGGATGGCAACCCCTCCACTTT. Protein: CASTLSGIGWQPLHF.

The chain employs TRBV6-5 and TRBJ2-7; no firm D call. This CDR3 is 11 amino acids long. With 2 bases removed from V and 2 bases from J, the gap between germline ends came to 1 base. Germline V gene sequence: CDR1 MNHEY, CDR2 SVGAGI. The CDR3 DNA follows: TGTGCCAGCAGTTACGCCTACGAGCAGTACGTC. Its protein product is CASSYAYEQYV.